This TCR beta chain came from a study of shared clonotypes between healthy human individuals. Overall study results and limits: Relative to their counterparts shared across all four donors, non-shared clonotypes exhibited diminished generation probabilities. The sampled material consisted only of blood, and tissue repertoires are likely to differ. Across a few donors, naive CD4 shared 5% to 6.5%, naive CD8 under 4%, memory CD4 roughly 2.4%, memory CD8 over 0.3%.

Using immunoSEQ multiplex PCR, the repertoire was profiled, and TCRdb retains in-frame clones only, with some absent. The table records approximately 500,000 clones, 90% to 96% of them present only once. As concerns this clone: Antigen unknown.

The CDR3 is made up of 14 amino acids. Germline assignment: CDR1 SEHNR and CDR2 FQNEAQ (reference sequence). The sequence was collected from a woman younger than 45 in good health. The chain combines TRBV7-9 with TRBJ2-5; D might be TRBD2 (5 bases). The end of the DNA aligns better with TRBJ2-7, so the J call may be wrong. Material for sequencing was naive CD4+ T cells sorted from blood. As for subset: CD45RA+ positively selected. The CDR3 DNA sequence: TGTGCCAGCAGCTTAGGGGTCGGGGTCAACGAGCAGTACTTC. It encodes CASSLGVGVNEQYF.